The 17 T cell receptor beta chains below all came from one sample that was sequenced in a study of siplizumab effects on memory and regulatory T cells. The data were produced by immunoSEQ multiplex PCR, yet TCRdb's version contains in-frame clones alone and is incomplete. In the table there are around 120,000 clones, roughly 94% of which are singletons. Sequences were obtained from non-Treg CD4+ T cells sorted from blood. The receptors originated from a human donor in good health.

The J gene is TRBJ2-5, the V gene TRBV19; 8 bases line up with TRBD1. The CDR3 sequence is 15 residues long. V lost 4 bases, J lost 0 bases, and 4 bases stayed unmatched. Germline V gene data show CDR1 as LNHDA and CDR2 as SQIVND (reference sequence). CDR3 sequence: CASSTTGVYQETQYF. CDR3 DNA sequence: TGTGCCAGTAGTACGACAGGGGTGTACCAAGAGACCCAGTACTTC.

This clone appeared a single time. The chain uses TRBV7-6 and TRBJ1-1; perhaps TRBD1 as D (5 bases). Germline-derived CDR1 and CDR2 are SGHVS and FNYEAQ. This CDR3 is built from 13 residues. With 3 bases removed from V and 5 bases from J, the gap between germline ends came to 10 bases. The CDR3 reads CASSFSGLTEAFF. The CDR3 DNA reads TGTGCCAGCAGCTTTTCGGGGCTTACTGAAGCTTTCTTT.

This chain joins TRBV7-2 and TRBJ1-1; 7 nucleotides match TRBD1. This CDR3 is 15 amino acids long. CDR1 SGHTA and CDR2 FQGNSA come from the germline V gene. J gave up 2 bases and V 1 base, and 4 bases lay outside the gene matches. Here the CDR3 reads CASSLVRTGNTEAFF. CDR3 sequence (DNA): TGTGCCAGCAGCTTAGTTAGGACAGGAAACACTGAAGCTTTCTTT.

The chain employs TRBV25-1 and TRBJ2-1, with a weak D call TRBD1 (5 bases). CDR3 size: 17 residues. V lost 2 bases to trimming and J lost 5 bases, with 19 bases between them. Germline V lookup: CDR1 MGHDK, CDR2 SYGVNS. The CDR3 here is CASSEIRGSGGDNEQFF. In DNA form, the CDR3 reads TGTGCCAGCAGTGAAATAAGGGGTTCGGGCGGAGACAATGAGCAGTTCTTC. Based on the CDR3 plus reference TRBV25-1 and TRBJ2-1, the full variable domain is EADIYQTPRYLVIGTGKKITLECSQTMGHDKMYWYQQDPGMELHLIHYSYGVNSTEKGDLSSESTVSRIRTEHFPLTLESARPSHTSQYLCASSEIRGSGGDNEQFFGPGTRLTVL.

The chain links TRBV7-2 to TRBJ1-1; 7 nucleotides match TRBD1. The CDR3 totals 13 residues. CDR1 is SGHTA, CDR2 FQGNSA, per germline. Trimming cost V 10 bases and J 4 bases; bases outside gene matches: 9. The DNA of the CDR3 is TGTGCCAATTCAGGGGGGTACGGCACTGAAGCTTTCTTT. Its protein product is CANSGGYGTEAFF.

This rearrangement joins TRBV6-5 to TRBJ2-2; D gene uncertain. The germline CDR1 and CDR2 sequences are MNHEY and SVGAGI. The V end lost 1 base, the J end lost 4 bases, and 4 bases lay between the germline ends. This CDR3 spans 13 amino acids. CDR3 protein: CASSYFSTGELFF. The CDR3 region has the DNA TGTGCCAGCAGTTACTTTAGCACCGGGGAGCTGTTTTTT.

This chain joins TRBV10-3 and TRBJ1-1; D perhaps matches TRBD1 (5 bases). Germline V lookup: CDR1 ENHRY, CDR2 SYGVKD. This CDR3 contains 14 residues. The V and J ends lost 10 bases and 1 base respectively, with 16 bases between them. The CDR3 loop is CATVKGRGNTEAFF. Here the CDR3 DNA reads TGTGCCACAGTGAAGGGGAGAGGGAACACTGAAGCTTTCTTT.

The rearrangement joins TRBV18 to TRBJ1-2; no definite D call. Per germline, CDR1 KGHSH and CDR2 LQKENI. The ends were cut back, 6 bases at V and 1 base at J, with 15 bases in the middle. The CDR3 consists of 15 residues. CDR3 sequence (DNA): TGTGCCAGCTCTTCCTTTAGCAGATATAACTATGGCTACACCTTC. As protein: CASSSFSRYNYGYTF.

The CDR3 coding sequence is TGTGCCAGTAGTATGGTAGGATCAATTAACTATGGCTACACCTTC. Translated: CASSMVGSINYGYTF. The chain has TRBV19 and TRBJ1-2; D not resolved. From germline, CDR1 is LNHDA and CDR2 SQIVND (reference sequence). The CDR3 length is 15 residues. V lost 3 bases to trimming and J lost 1 base, with 12 bases between them.

The V and J genes are TRBV11-1 and TRBJ2-5; D remains ambiguous. V was cut by 5 bases and J by 4 bases, with 17 bases left in between. There are 15 residues in the CDR3. Germline-derived CDR1 and CDR2 are SGHAT and FQDESV (reference sequence). CDR3 amino acids: CASSIDLKGLETQYF. In nucleotides, the CDR3 is TGTGCCAGCAGCATAGACCTCAAAGGTTTAGAGACCCAGTACTTC. The complete variable domain, with remaining parts taken from reference TRBV11-1 and TRBJ2-5, reads EAEVAQSPRYKITEKSQAVAFWCDPISGHATLYWYRQILGQGPELLVQFQDESVVDDSQLPKDRFSAERLKGVDSTLKIQPAELGDSAMYLCASSIDLKGLETQYFGPGTRLLVL.

The chain has TRBV28 and TRBJ2-7, with TRBD1 identical over 12 bases. Germline CDR1 is MDHEN and CDR2 is SYDVKM. The CDR3 has 13 amino acids. V was pared by 8 bases and J by 4 bases, with 3 bases of the junction left unmatched. CDR3 coding DNA: TGTGCCAGCGGGACAGGGGGCAGGTACGAGCAGTACTTC. Protein product: CASGTGGRYEQYF. The complete variable domain, with remaining parts taken from reference TRBV28 and TRBJ2-7, reads DVKVTQSSRYLVKRTGEKVFLECVQDMDHENMFWYRQDPGLGLRLIYFSYDVKMKEKGDIPEGYSVSREKKERFSLILESASTNQTSMYLCASGTGGRYEQYFGPGTRLTVT.

V and J are TRBV5-1 and TRBJ1-5; possibly TRBD1 for D (5 bases). The germline V gene encodes CDR1 SGHRS and CDR2 YFSETQ. V lost 4 bases and J 0 bases, leaving 8 bases between the germline ends. This CDR3 contains 14 residues. As DNA, the CDR3 is TGCGCCAGCAGCCCAGGGAATAGCAATCAGCCCCAGCATTTT. It yields the protein CASSPGNSNQPQHF.

This chain joins TRBV5-6 and TRBJ2-5, with D possibly being TRBD1 (6 bases). Per the germline V gene, CDR1 is SGHDT and CDR2 is YYEEEE. The V and J ends lost 0 bases and 5 bases respectively, with 14 bases between them. This CDR3 region has 15 residues. CDR3 residues: CASSLARQALETQYF. The CDR3 DNA reads TGTGCCAGCAGCTTGGCGCGACAGGCCCTCGAGACCCAGTACTTC.

The CDR3 here is CASSSGQNTGELFF. CDR3 bases: TGCGCCAGCAGCTCAGGACAGAACACCGGGGAGCTGTTTTTT. This chain links TRBV10-1 with TRBJ2-2, with a tentative D call TRBD1 (5 bases). The germline V and J ends were trimmed by 6 bases and 1 base, with 9 bases remaining between them. Germline V gives CDR1 WNHNN, CDR2 SYGVQD (reference sequence). The CDR3 sequence is 14 residues long.

V usage is TRBV18 and J usage is TRBJ2-1; D not resolved. Deletions cut 1 base from V and 8 bases from J, with 9 bases between. The CDR3 contains 13 residues. The germline V gene encodes CDR1 KGHSH and CDR2 LQKENI. The CDR3, as DNA: TGTGCCAGCTCACCACGGGGTGCGGATGAGCAGTTCTTC. Protein product: CASSPRGADEQFF. The whole variable domain, remainder taken from reference TRBV18 and TRBJ2-1, is NAGVMQNPRHLVRRRGQEARLRCSPMKGHSHVYWYRQLPEEGLKFMVYLQKENIIDESGMPKERFSAEFPKEGPSILRIQQVVRGDSAAYFCASSPRGADEQFFGPGTRLTVL.

This chain connects TRBV7-3 to TRBJ2-2, with D hard to call. The germline CDR1 and CDR2 sequences are SGHTA and FQGTGA. The CDR3 extends over 14 amino acids. The V gene lost 2 bases and the J gene lost 3 bases, with 7 bases spanning the gap. CDR3: CASSLSRDTGELFF. In nucleotides, the CDR3 is TGTGCCAGCAGCTTATCTCGCGACACCGGGGAGCTGTTTTTT.

The chain's CDR3 is CAISTGTGTEETQYF. The CDR3 nucleotides read TGTGCCATCAGTACCGGGACAGGGACGGAAGAGACCCAGTACTTC. The V and J genes are TRBV10-3 and TRBJ2-5; 9 positions agree with TRBD1. V was pared by 5 bases and J by 3 bases, with 7 bases of the junction left unmatched. This CDR3 region has 15 residues. Germline V CDR1 and CDR2: ENHRY, SYGVKD.